This T cell receptor (beta chain) derives from a study of T cell responses to AZD1222 COVID-19 vaccine. This table comes from immunoSEQ multiplex PCR, and its TCRdb copy is limited to in-frame clones, with some not included. Among 100,000 to 150,000 clones listed, 90% were seen once. After removal of 7 bases from V and 6 bases from J, the junction contained 5 bases not matched to a gene. There are 13 residues in the CDR3. Germline values: CDR1 LNHDA, CDR2 SQIVND (reference sequence). The TCR comes from an adult in good health. The chain combines TRBV19 with TRBJ1-2; 10 bases line up with TRBD1. Source: peripheral blood, taken on day 0 of MenACWY control vaccination. The DNA for the CDR3 is TGTGCCAGTACTCAGACAGGGGGCAATGGCTACACCTTC. Translation: CASTQTGGNGYTF.